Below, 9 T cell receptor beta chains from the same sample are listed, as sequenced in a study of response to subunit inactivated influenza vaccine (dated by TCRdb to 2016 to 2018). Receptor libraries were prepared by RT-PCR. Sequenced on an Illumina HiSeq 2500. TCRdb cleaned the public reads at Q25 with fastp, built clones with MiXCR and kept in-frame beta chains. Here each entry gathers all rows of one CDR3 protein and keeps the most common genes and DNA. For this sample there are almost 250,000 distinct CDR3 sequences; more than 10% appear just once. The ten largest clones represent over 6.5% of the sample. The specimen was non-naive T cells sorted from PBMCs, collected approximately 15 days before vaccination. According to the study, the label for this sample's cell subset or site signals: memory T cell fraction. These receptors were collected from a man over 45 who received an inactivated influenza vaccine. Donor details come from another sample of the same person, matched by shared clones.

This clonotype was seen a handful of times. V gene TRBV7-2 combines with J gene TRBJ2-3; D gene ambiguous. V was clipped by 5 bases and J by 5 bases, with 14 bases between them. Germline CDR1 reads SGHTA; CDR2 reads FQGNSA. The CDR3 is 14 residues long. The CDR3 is CASSRLFGQDTQYF. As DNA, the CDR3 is TGTGCCAGCAGCCGACTCTTCGGTCAAGATACGCAGTATTTT.

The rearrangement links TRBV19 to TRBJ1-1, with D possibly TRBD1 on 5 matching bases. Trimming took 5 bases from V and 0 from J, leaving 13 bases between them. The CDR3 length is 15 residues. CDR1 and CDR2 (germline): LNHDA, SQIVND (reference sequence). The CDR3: CASSVSGTVNTEAFF. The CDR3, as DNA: TGTGCCAGTAGTGTCTCCGGGACGGTGAACACTGAAGCTTTCTTT.

The chain's CDR3 is CASSNPSGEMSGNTIYF. The CDR3 DNA follows: TGTGCCAGCAGCAACCCTTCCGGGGAAATGTCTGGAAACACCATATATTTT. This sequence joins TRBV7-9 and TRBJ1-3; no definite D call. V dropped 5 bases and J dropped 1 base, with 18 bases sitting between them. The CDR3 totals 17 residues. Germline V gene sequence: CDR1 SEHNR, CDR2 FQNEAQ (reference sequence).

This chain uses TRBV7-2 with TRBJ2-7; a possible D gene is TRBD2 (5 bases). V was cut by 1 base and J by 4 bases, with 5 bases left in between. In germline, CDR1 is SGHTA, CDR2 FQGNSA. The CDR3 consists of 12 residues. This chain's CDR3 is CASSLGTYEQYF. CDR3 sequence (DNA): TGTGCCAGCAGCTTAGGGACTTACGAGCAGTACTTC.

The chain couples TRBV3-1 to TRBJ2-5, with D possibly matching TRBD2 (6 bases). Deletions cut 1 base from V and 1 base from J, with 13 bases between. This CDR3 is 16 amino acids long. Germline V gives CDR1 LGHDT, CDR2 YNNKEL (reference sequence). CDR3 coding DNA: TGTGCCAGCAGCCAAGGGTTAGCGGCAACCCAAGAGACCCAGTACTTC. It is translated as CASSQGLAATQETQYF.

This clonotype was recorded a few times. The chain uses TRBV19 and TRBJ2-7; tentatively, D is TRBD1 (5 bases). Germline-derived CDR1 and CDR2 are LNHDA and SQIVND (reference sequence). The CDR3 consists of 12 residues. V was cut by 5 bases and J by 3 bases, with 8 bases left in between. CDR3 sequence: CASSDDSYEQYF. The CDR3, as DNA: TGTGCCAGTAGTGATGACAGCTACGAGCAGTACTTC.

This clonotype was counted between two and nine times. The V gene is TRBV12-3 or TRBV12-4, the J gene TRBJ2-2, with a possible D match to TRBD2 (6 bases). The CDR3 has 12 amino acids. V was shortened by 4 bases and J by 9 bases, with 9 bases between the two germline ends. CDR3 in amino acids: CASSWGDRELFF. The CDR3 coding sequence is TGTGCCAGCAGTTGGGGGGACCGGGAGCTGTTTTTT.

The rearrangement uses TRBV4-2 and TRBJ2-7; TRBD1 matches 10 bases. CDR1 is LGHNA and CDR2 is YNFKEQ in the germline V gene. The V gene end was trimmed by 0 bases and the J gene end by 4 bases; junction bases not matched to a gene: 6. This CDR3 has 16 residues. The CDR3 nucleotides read TGTGCCAGCAGCCAAGATACGACAGGGGGCAGGTACGAGCAGTACTTC. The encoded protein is CASSQDTTGGRYEQYF.

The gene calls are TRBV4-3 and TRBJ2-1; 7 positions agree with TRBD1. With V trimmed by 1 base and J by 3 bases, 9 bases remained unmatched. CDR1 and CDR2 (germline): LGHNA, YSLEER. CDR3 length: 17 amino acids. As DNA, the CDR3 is TGCGCCAGCAGCCAAGGGGGTCGGACAGGACACTACAATGAGCAGTTCTTC. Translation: CASSQGGRTGHYNEQFF.